The sequence of this T cell receptor beta chain was determined in a study of CD8+CD57+ T cells in acquired aplastic anemia. Study-wide background: DNA recovered from sorted CD4+ and CD8+ cells had a mean of approximately 3 ug.

The study profiled TCR beta VDJ and CDR3 using genomic DNA as template. Each CDR3 protein gets one entry after TCRdb re-called the reads with MiXCR. This sample has 150,000 to 200,000 distinct CDR3 sequences, with 40% to 50% found just once. Findings of the study overall: No significant patient-versus-control difference appeared in CD8+ Simpson's diversity. Found in both controls and patients were twenty-nine CD8+ CDR3 sequences.

CDR3 size: 15 residues. The junction had 7 bases not matched to a gene; V was cut back by 8 bases and J by 2 bases. Germline CDR1 reads SGHTA; CDR2 reads FQGTGA. In patients chosen for sequencing, flow cytometry had shown CD8+CD57+ cell expansion. This clonotype came up many times. The antigen is unknown. The receptor's source is a human donor with aplastic anemia. Sequencing was carried out using sorted CD4+, CD8+, or CD8+CD57+ T cells (not recorded which) from PBMCs. J is TRBJ2-2 and V is TRBV7-3; 8 bases match TRBD1. The CDR3 region has the DNA TGTGCCAGCCGATACGACAGGGGAAACACCGGGGAGCTGTTTTTT. This gives the protein CASRYDRGNTGELFF.